What follows are 10 T cell receptor beta chains derived from one specimen sequenced in a study of graft-versus-host responses after intestinal transplantation (TCRdb year 2021). This specimen's time point label, per the study, means: cells obtained before transplantation from donor or recipient. The library was made by the immunoSEQ multiplex PCR assay. TCRdb's version of the immuneACCESS table is confined to in-frame rearrangements and falls short of the full clone set. An unresolved V gene accounts for under half of the shortfall where checked; the remainder is of unknown origin. The sample has about 88,000 clones on record, just under 95% of them singletons. About 0.28% of the sample comes from the top ten. These receptors have no identified antigens. This specimen was unstimulated CD4+ T cells sorted from spleen or lymph node cells, taken before intestinal transplant. These receptors came from a human donor who received an intestinal transplant.

The V gene is TRBV10-1, the J gene TRBJ2-3; D is undetermined. CDR3 size: 15 residues. CDR1 is WNHNN and CDR2 is SYGVQD in the germline V gene (reference sequence). Trimming pared 0 bases from V and 4 bases from J, leaving 11 bases between. The CDR3 nucleotides read TGCGCCAGCAGTGAGTCTTTCGGCGAGGCAGATACGCAGTATTTT. It encodes CASSESFGEADTQYF.

The chain is built from TRBV11-2 and TRBJ1-2; D remains ambiguous. Germline CDR1 is SGHAT and CDR2 is FQNNGV. Trimming removed 5 bases at V and 0 bases at J, with 10 bases between. The CDR3 covers 14 residues. The CDR3 loop is CASSLLGANYGYTF. In DNA form, the CDR3 reads TGTGCCAGCAGCCTCTTAGGAGCTAACTATGGCTACACCTTC.

The CDR3 sequence: CASSLDRSGVLNEQFF. Written as DNA, the CDR3 is TGTGCCAGCAGTTTGGACAGGTCGGGCGTCTTGAATGAGCAGTTCTTC. This rearrangement joins TRBV28 to TRBJ2-1, with 7 bases that match TRBD1. Looked up from germline, CDR1 is MDHEN and CDR2 is SYDVKM. CDR3 length equals 16 residues. V shed 3 bases and J 7 bases; nucleotides not matched to a gene: 12.

This clone was seen just once. A read error may account for a junction end that differs from germline. This chain links TRBV4-1 with TRBJ1-5; D perhaps matches TRBD1 (5 bases). Germline V CDR1 and CDR2: MGHRA, YSYEKL. There are 16 residues in the CDR3. CDR3 coding DNA: TGTGCCAGCAGCCAAGTGCAGGGCGGGGGCAATCAGCCCCAGCATTTT. Amino acids: CASSQVQGGGNQPQHF.

The genes are TRBV7-2 and TRBJ1-2; no clear D. Germline CDR1 is SGHTA and CDR2 is FQGNSA. CDR3 length: 12 amino acids. V gave up 5 bases and J gave up 4 bases, with 8 bases separating them. CDR3 DNA sequence: TGTGCCAGCAGCGTTCAGGCCTATGGCTACACCTTC. This gives the protein CASSVQAYGYTF. Variable domain in full (rest from reference TRBV7-2 and TRBJ1-2): GAGVSQSPSNKVTEKGKDVELRCDPISGHTALYWYRQSLGQGLEFLIYFQGNSAPDKSGLPSDRFSAERTGGSVSTLTIQRTQQEDSAVYLCASSVQAYGYTFGSGTRLTVV.

This clone was detected only a few times. The rearrangement uses TRBV18 and TRBJ1-3; weak D call: TRBD1 (5 bases). This CDR3 has 14 residues. The V gene lost 5 bases and the J gene lost 0 bases, with 8 bases spanning the gap. CDR1 and CDR2 from the germline V gene are KGHSH and LQKENI. The chain's CDR3 is CASSSRASGNTIYF. The CDR3 DNA is TGTGCCAGCTCATCCAGGGCCTCTGGAAACACCATATATTTT.

The chain joins TRBV7-6 to TRBJ2-6; D is possibly TRBD2 (5 bases). The length of the CDR3 is 17 residues. The germline CDR1 and CDR2 sequences are SGHVS and FNYEAQ. V lost 1 base, J lost 4 bases, and 14 bases lay in between. CDR3 coding DNA: TGTGCCAGCAGCTTAGTAGGAGGAGCTTCGGGGGCCAACGTCCTGACTTTC. It specifies CASSLVGGASGANVLTF.

V gene TRBV6-1 combines with J gene TRBJ2-1; 13 positions match TRBD2. The germline V gene encodes CDR1 MNHNS and CDR2 SASEGT. V trimming: 4 bases; J trimming: 7 bases; junction bases outside the gene matches: 4. This CDR3 contains 15 residues. The CDR3 DNA sequence: TGTGCCAGCAGTGGAAGGACTAGCGGGAGTAATGAGCAGTTCTTC. Its translation is CASSGRTSGSNEQFF.

This rearrangement joins TRBV5-1 to TRBJ2-1; D may be TRBD1 or TRBD2 (5 bases each). The V gene lost 2 bases and the J gene lost 5 bases, with 20 bases spanning the gap. The germline V gene encodes CDR1 SGHRS and CDR2 YFSETQ. The CDR3 sequence is 17 residues long. The CDR3 coding sequence is TGCGCCAGCAGCTTCGTACGGGGCACCGGAGTGGACAATGAGCAGTTCTTC. Amino acids: CASSFVRGTGVDNEQFF.

The chain combines TRBV28 with TRBJ1-1; D might be TRBD1 (5 bases). There are 13 residues in the CDR3. Germline-derived CDR1 and CDR2 are MDHEN and SYDVKM. V lost 3 bases to trimming and J lost 11 bases, with 16 bases between them. CDR3 region: CASSFGRGAGAFF. CDR3 in DNA: TGTGCCAGCAGTTTTGGAAGGGGAGCGGGGGCTTTCTTT.